Shown below are 29 T cell receptor beta chains from a single sample sequenced in a study of control samples from healthy donors and cancer patients. Generated by immunoSEQ multiplex PCR, the TCRdb table keeps only in-frame clones and is missing some. The sample shows roughly 49,000 clones, around nine tenths of them seen only once. Sequenced: PBMCs. Receptors originate from a man aged 45 to 65 with head and neck cancer.

V gene TRBV28 combines with J gene TRBJ1-2; D not certain. CDR1 MDHEN and CDR2 SYDVKM come from the germline V gene. Trimming cost V 2 bases and J 2 bases, with 9 bases left between them. The CDR3 length is 14 residues. The CDR3 coding sequence is TGTGCCAGCAGTTTAACTGAAGGGAACTATGGCTACACCTTC. Translation: CASSLTEGNYGYTF.

The V call is TRBV9, the J call TRBJ2-2; D unclear. This CDR3 has 16 residues. Germline loops: CDR1 SGDLS, CDR2 YYNGEE. V dropped 2 bases and J dropped 4 bases, with 15 bases sitting between them. The CDR3, as DNA: TGTGCCAGCAGCGTCCCCCGGGTTTTGGGCACCGGGGAGCTGTTTTTT. Translating gives CASSVPRVLGTGELFF.

This clone showed up just a few times. This CDR3 is CASSQGKETQYF. In DNA, the CDR3 is TGTGCCAGCAGCCAGGGTAAAGAGACCCAGTACTTC. The V gene is TRBV28, the J gene TRBJ2-5, with TRBD1 as a possible D gene (5 bases). Germline lookup yields CDR1 MDHEN and CDR2 SYDVKM. Trimming cost V 6 bases and J 3 bases, with 8 bases left between them. This CDR3 is built from 12 residues.

The chain couples TRBV3-1 (or the pseudogene TRBV3-2) to TRBJ2-1; 10 bases line up with TRBD2. The CDR3 runs to 19 residues. Germline V gives CDR1 LGHDT, CDR2 YNNKEL (reference sequence). Trimming removed 0 bases from V and 7 bases from J; junction bases left unmatched: 15. The CDR3 DNA is TGTGCCAGCAGCCAAGATCCTAAACGGCTAGCGGGGGTTCAGAATGAGCAGTTCTTC. It encodes CASSQDPKRLAGVQNEQFF.

This chain connects TRBV4-2 to TRBJ2-1, with TRBD2 matching 14 bases. The CDR3 length is 15 residues. V lost 1 base to trimming and J lost 8 bases; unmatched junction nucleotides: 1. Germline V gene data show CDR1 as LGHNA and CDR2 as YNFKEQ. The CDR3: CASSQGGLAGDEQFF. CDR3 nucleotides: TGTGCCAGCAGCCAAGGGGGACTAGCGGGGGATGAGCAGTTCTTC.

The J gene is TRBJ2-5, the V gene TRBV28; no definite D call. V was pared by 4 bases and J by 0 bases, with 12 bases between. The CDR3 runs 15 residues. Germline lookup yields CDR1 MDHEN and CDR2 SYDVKM. Written as DNA, the CDR3 is TGTGCCAGCAGTTCCCCCCTGGGGAACCAAGAGACCCAGTACTTC. It specifies CASSSPLGNQETQYF. Supplemented by reference TRBV28 and TRBJ2-5, the full variable domain reads DVKVTQSSRYLVKRTGEKVFLECVQDMDHENMFWYRQDPGLGLRLIYFSYDVKMKEKGDIPEGYSVSREKKERFSLILESASTNQTSMYLCASSSPLGNQETQYFGPGTRLLVL.

The chain uses TRBV28 and TRBJ2-1, with 14 bases fitting TRBD2. Trimming took 2 bases from V and 9 from J; bases not matched to a gene: 3. The CDR3 contains 15 residues. Germline loops: CDR1 MDHEN, CDR2 SYDVKM. The CDR3 region is CASSLGTSGRLEQFF. DNA for the CDR3: TGTGCCAGCAGTTTAGGGACTAGCGGGAGACTTGAGCAGTTCTTC.

The chain is built from TRBV5-1 and TRBJ2-5; 7 bases fit TRBD1. Germline V gene sequence: CDR1 SGHRS, CDR2 YFSETQ. This CDR3 region has 16 residues. V gave up 0 bases and J gave up 4 bases; unmatched junction bases: 9. DNA of the CDR3: TGCGCCAGCAGCTTGGAAGTGACAGGGACGGGAGAGACCCAGTACTTC. It translates to CASSLEVTGTGETQYF.

Only a few counts were recorded for this clone. The chain is built from TRBV7-2 and TRBJ1-6; unclear D gene. In germline, CDR1 is SGHTA, CDR2 FQGNSA. The CDR3 spans 15 residues. V shed 5 bases and J shed 0 bases, with 8 bases lying between them. Here the CDR3 DNA reads TGTGCCAGCAGCCGGGAGGGCTCCTATAATTCACCCCTCCACTTT. Its translation is CASSREGSYNSPLHF.

The chain recombines TRBV6-6 with TRBJ1-3; TRBD1 might be the D (5 bases). The CDR3 contains 13 residues. The germline V gene encodes CDR1 MNHNY and CDR2 SVGAGI (reference sequence). V gave up 10 bases and J gave up 1 base, with 11 bases separating them. This CDR3 reads CATREGSGNTIYF. The CDR3, as DNA: TGTGCCACCAGGGAGGGGTCTGGAAACACCATATATTTT.

There are a few counts of this clone. The J gene is TRBJ2-2, the V gene TRBV9; D is possibly TRBD2 (7 bases). The V end lost 6 bases, the J end lost 4 bases, and 16 bases lay between the germline ends. The CDR3 contains 15 residues. Germline values: CDR1 SGDLS, CDR2 YYNGEE. The chain's CDR3 is CASTRQGGGTGELFF. The DNA for the CDR3 is TGTGCCAGCACCCGACAAGGGGGGGGCACCGGGGAGCTGTTTTTT.

The chain has TRBV19 and TRBJ2-7; 7 nucleotides agree with TRBD2. J lost 3 bases, V lost 5 bases, and 10 bases had no gene match. The CDR3 spans 15 residues. The V gene's germline CDR1 is LNHDA and CDR2 SQIVND (reference sequence). The CDR3 spells CASSLAMGGSYEQYF. Written as DNA, the CDR3 is TGTGCCAGTAGTTTGGCCATGGGCGGGAGCTACGAGCAGTACTTC.

This sequence joins TRBV30 and TRBJ2-2, with no clear D. The CDR3 contains 14 residues. Germline V gene lookup returns CDR1 GTSNPN and CDR2 SVGIG (reference sequence). V lost 0 bases and J 4 bases, leaving 9 bases between the germline ends. CDR3 coding DNA: TGTGCCTGGAGTGTAGGAGTTCCCACCGGGGAGCTGTTTTTT. This encodes CAWSVGVPTGELFF.

This rearrangement joins TRBV7-8 to TRBJ2-5; 9 bases align to TRBD2. V lost 5 bases to trimming and J lost 5 bases; unmatched junction nucleotides: 9. Germline CDR1 is SGHVS and CDR2 is FQNEAQ. The CDR3 has 15 residues. CDR3 sequence reads: CASSASAGGRETQYF. The CDR3 DNA reads as TGTGCCAGCAGCGCATCGGCGGGAGGGCGGGAGACCCAGTACTTC.

This chain joins TRBV9 and TRBJ1-1, with a weak D call TRBD1 (6 bases). Germline loops: CDR1 SGDLS, CDR2 YYNGEE. CDR3 length: 15 residues. V dropped 4 bases and J dropped 7 bases, with 20 bases sitting between them. CDR3 amino acids: CASSIYPPGAIEAFF. The CDR3 DNA reads TGTGCCAGCAGCATCTACCCGCCAGGGGCCATTGAAGCTTTCTTT.

The DNA for the CDR3 is TGTGCCAGCAGCAACCCGGGACTAGTCCACAATGAGCAGTTCTTC. Amino acid sequence: CASSNPGLVHNEQFF. The rearrangement joins TRBV7-3 to TRBJ2-1, with 8 positions matching TRBD2. The CDR3 consists of 15 residues. From germline, CDR1 is SGHTA and CDR2 FQGTGA. The J segment lost 5 bases and the V segment lost 5 bases, leaving 8 bases of the junction unmatched.

This clone was seen more than once but under ten times. CDR3 nucleotide sequence: TGTGCCTGGAAGAACACCGGGGAGCTGTTTTTT. Protein: CAWKNTGELFF. This chain joins TRBV30 and TRBJ2-2; no firm D call. The CDR3 sequence is 11 residues long. V dropped 4 bases and J dropped 1 base, with 1 base sitting between them. Per the germline V gene, CDR1 is GTSNPN and CDR2 is SVGIG (reference sequence).

This chain links TRBV14 with TRBJ2-1, with TRBD2 as a possible D gene (6 bases). Germline values: CDR1 SGHDN, CDR2 FVKESK. The length of the CDR3 is 18 residues. Trimming pared 2 bases from V and 3 bases from J, leaving 20 bases between. The CDR3 sequence is CASSQLAWKVGGYNEQFF. In nucleotides, the CDR3 is TGTGCCAGCAGCCAATTAGCCTGGAAAGTGGGGGGCTACAATGAGCAGTTCTTC.

The chain uses TRBV12-3 or TRBV12-4 and TRBJ1-1, with D maybe TRBD1 (6 bases). Trimming took off 6 bases at V and 7 bases at J, with 9 bases between the two ends. This CDR3 has 11 amino acids. The CDR3 bases are TGTGCCAGCAGCCAGGGGTTTGAAGCTTTCTTT. Protein: CASSQGFEAFF.

The rearrangement links TRBV7-9 to TRBJ2-2, with 9 bases that match TRBD1. V shed 4 bases and J 6 bases; nucleotides not matched to a gene: 6. The CDR3 sequence is 15 residues long. Germline V gene sequence: CDR1 SEHNR, CDR2 FQNEAQ (reference sequence). CDR3 nucleotides: TGTGCCAGCAGCTCGACAGGGGGAGAGGCCGGGGAGCTGTTTTTT. It is translated as CASSSTGGEAGELFF. The variable domain in full, with the rest retrieved from reference TRBV7-9 and TRBJ2-2, is DTGVSQNPRHKITKRGQNVTFRCDPISEHNRLYWYRQTLGQGPEFLTYFQNEAQLEKSRLLSDRFSAERPKGSFSTLEIQRTEQGDSAMYLCASSSTGGEAGELFFGEGSRLTVL.

The J gene is TRBJ1-6, the V gene TRBV5-8, with 7 bases lining up with TRBD1. The CDR3 has 15 amino acids. Germline V lookup: CDR1 SGHTS, CDR2 YDEGEE. Trimming at V came to 4 bases and at J to 7 bases, leaving 8 bases not matched to a gene. CDR3 sequence (DNA): TGTGCCAGCAGCGAATCGAGCAGGGGGAATTCACCCCTCCACTTT. The encoded protein is CASSESSRGNSPLHF.

This rearrangement joins TRBV10-3 to TRBJ2-5; D unclear. The germline V gene has CDR1 ENHRY and CDR2 SYGVKD. This CDR3 contains 14 residues. V lost 4 bases to trimming and J lost 2 bases, with 11 bases between them. Written as DNA, the CDR3 is TGTGCCATCAGTGCGGCGGAGATACAAGAGACCCAGTACTTC. Translated: CAISAAEIQETQYF.

The rearrangement uses TRBV7-8 and TRBJ1-5, with a possible D match to TRBD1 (6 bases). The CDR3 length is 16 residues. V gave up 2 bases and J gave up 1 base, with 12 bases separating them. Germline V gene lookup returns CDR1 SGHVS and CDR2 FQNEAQ. Written as DNA, the CDR3 is TGTGCCAGCAGCTTATGGTCGGGGGGCAGCAATCAGCCCCAGCATTTT. This translates into CASSLWSGGSNQPQHF. The whole variable domain, remainder taken from reference TRBV7-8 and TRBJ1-5, is GAGVSQSPRYKVAKRGQDVALRCDPISGHVSLFWYQQALGQGPEFLTYFQNEAQLDKSGLPSDRFFAERPEGSVSTLKIQRTQQEDSAVYLCASSLWSGGSNQPQHFGDGTRLSIL.

The chain links TRBV4-1 to TRBJ1-6; 12 nucleotides line up with TRBD1. This CDR3 is 16 amino acids long. After removal of 2 bases from V and 11 bases from J, the junction contained 7 bases not matched to a gene. Per germline, CDR1 MGHRA and CDR2 YSYEKL. This chain's CDR3 is CASSQYPGQGAAPLHF. The CDR3 coding sequence is TGCGCCAGCAGCCAATATCCGGGACAGGGGGCAGCACCCCTCCACTTT.

This clone has a handful of counts. The chain joins TRBV7-9 to TRBJ1-5; no reliable D call. V was pared by 6 bases and J by 1 base, with 4 bases between. Germline lookup yields CDR1 SEHNR and CDR2 FQNEAQ (reference sequence). The CDR3 totals 12 residues. The DNA of the CDR3 is TGTGCCAGCAGACGGAGCAATCAGCCCCAGCATTTT. Its protein is CASRRSNQPQHF.

This clone was picked up one time. The chain joins TRBV7-3 to TRBJ2-2; no reliable D call. Trimming left V 1 base short and J 8 bases short, with 11 bases between. Looked up from germline, CDR1 is SGHTA and CDR2 is FQGTGA. This CDR3 region has 14 residues. CDR3 DNA: TGTGCCAGCAGCTTAAACCCTTTGCGGGGGGAGCTGTTTTTT. It yields the protein CASSLNPLRGELFF.

V usage is TRBV4-1 and J usage is TRBJ2-5; either TRBD1 or TRBD2 may fit D (6 bases each). Trimming cost V 0 bases and J 4 bases, with 15 bases left between them. Germline V gives CDR1 MGHRA, CDR2 YSYEKL. This CDR3 region has 16 residues. The CDR3 is CASSQEGGLGGETQYF. The CDR3 nucleotides read TGCGCCAGCAGCCAAGAAGGGGGGCTGGGAGGAGAGACCCAGTACTTC.

This clone occurred once. The V and J genes are TRBV28 and TRBJ1-1, with D uncertain. The CDR3 has 13 residues. Germline CDR1 is MDHEN and CDR2 is SYDVKM. V lost 5 bases to trimming and J lost 1 base, with 8 bases between them. In DNA form, the CDR3 reads TGTGCCAGCAGTCCTCTCTGGAACACTGAAGCTTTCTTT. Translated, it gives CASSPLWNTEAFF. The full variable domain, in which reference TRBV28 and TRBJ1-1 provide the parts outside the CDR3, is DVKVTQSSRYLVKRTGEKVFLECVQDMDHENMFWYRQDPGLGLRLIYFSYDVKMKEKGDIPEGYSVSREKKERFSLILESASTNQTSMYLCASSPLWNTEAFFGQGTRLTVV.

The chain links TRBV3-1 (or the pseudogene TRBV3-2) to TRBJ1-5, with D maybe TRBD1 (6 bases). The CDR3 consists of 15 residues. In germline, CDR1 is LGHDT, CDR2 YNNKEL (reference sequence). The V end was cut by 4 bases, the J end by 4 bases, with 14 bases between. The CDR3 loop is CASSLYREGNQPQHF. The CDR3 region has the DNA TGTGCCAGCAGCCTGTACAGGGAGGGGAATCAGCCCCAGCATTTT.